This T cell receptor beta chain was retrieved from a study of neoadjuvant anti-PD-1 for oral cavity cancer. The time point here: after neoadjuvant nivolumab, at surgical resection. These newly diagnosed stage II-IVA oral cavity squamous cell carcinoma patients had no prior systemic or radiation treatment. These oral cavity squamous cell carcinomas were HPV-negative and locally advanced. V shed 2 bases, J shed 6 bases, and the junction held 9 bases outside the gene matches. CDR3 length equals 15 residues. Germline V gene data show CDR1 as SGHVS and CDR2 as FNYEAQ. Generated by immunoSEQ multiplex PCR, the TCRdb table keeps only in-frame clones and is missing some. The data show about 9,900 clones, 64% seen once.

Sequenced here: PBMCs, sampled after nivolumab (anti-PD-1) treatment. The clonotype was recovered from a person between 40 and 79 years old with oral cavity squamous cell carcinoma. This chain links TRBV7-6 with TRBJ2-7; 8 positions agree with TRBD2. CDR3 residues: CASSLKPGGHTEQYF. In nucleotides, the CDR3 is TGTGCCAGCAGCTTAAAACCGGGAGGGCATACCGAGCAGTACTTC.